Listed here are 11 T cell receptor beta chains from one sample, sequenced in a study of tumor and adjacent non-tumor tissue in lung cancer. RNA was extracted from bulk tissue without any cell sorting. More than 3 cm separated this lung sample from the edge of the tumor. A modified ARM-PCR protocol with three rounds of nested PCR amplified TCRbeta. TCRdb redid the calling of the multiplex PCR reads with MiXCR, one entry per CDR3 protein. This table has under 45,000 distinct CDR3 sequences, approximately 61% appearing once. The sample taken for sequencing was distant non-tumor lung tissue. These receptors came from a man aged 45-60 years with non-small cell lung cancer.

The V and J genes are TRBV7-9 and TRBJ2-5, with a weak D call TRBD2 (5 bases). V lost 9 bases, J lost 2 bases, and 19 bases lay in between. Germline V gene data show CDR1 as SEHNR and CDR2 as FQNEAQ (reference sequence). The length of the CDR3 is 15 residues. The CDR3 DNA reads TGTGCCAGTAGCCTCGGGAACCTAGTGCAAGAGACCCAGTACTTC. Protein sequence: CASSLGNLVQETQYF.

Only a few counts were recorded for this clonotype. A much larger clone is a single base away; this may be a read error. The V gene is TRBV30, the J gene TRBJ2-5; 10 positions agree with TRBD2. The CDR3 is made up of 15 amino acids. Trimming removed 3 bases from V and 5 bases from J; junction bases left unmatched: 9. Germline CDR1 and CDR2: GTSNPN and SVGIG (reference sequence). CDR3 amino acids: CAWSPTSGDTETQYF. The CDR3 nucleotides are TGTGCCTGGAGCCCAACTAGCGGGGACACGGAGACCCAGTACTTC.

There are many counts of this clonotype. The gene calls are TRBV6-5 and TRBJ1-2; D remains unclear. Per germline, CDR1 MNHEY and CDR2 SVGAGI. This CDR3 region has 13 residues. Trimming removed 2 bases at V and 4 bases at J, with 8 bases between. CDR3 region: CASSYRARYGYTF. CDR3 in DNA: TGTGCCAGCAGTTACAGGGCCCGCTATGGCTACACCTTC.

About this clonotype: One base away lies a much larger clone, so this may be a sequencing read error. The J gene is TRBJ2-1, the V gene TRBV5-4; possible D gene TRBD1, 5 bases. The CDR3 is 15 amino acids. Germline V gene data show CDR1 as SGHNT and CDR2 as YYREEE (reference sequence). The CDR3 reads CASSPDSSSCNEQFF. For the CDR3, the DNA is TGTGCCAGCAGTCCCGACAGCAGCTCCTGCAATGAGCAGTTCTTC.

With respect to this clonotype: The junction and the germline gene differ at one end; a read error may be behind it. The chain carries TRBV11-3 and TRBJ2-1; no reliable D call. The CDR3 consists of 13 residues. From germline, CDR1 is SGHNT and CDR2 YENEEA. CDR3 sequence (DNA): TGTGTCAGCAACCCGAGTGGTGTGGAGGAGCAGTTCTTC. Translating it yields CVSNPSGVEEQFF. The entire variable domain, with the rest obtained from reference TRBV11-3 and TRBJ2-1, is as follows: EAGVVQSPRYKIIEKKQPVAFWCNPISGHNTLYWYLQNLGQGPELLIRYENEEAVDDSQLPKDRFSAERLKGVDSTLKIQPAELGDSAVYLCVSNPSGVEEQFFGPGTRLTVL.

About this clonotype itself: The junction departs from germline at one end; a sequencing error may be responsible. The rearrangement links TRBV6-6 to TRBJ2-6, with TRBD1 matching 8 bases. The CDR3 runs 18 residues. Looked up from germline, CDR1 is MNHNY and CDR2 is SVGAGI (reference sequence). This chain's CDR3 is CASSRPGQDVAGANVLTF. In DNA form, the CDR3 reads TGTGCCAGCAGTCGCCCGGGACAGGACGTCGCTGGGGCCAACGTCCTGACATTC.

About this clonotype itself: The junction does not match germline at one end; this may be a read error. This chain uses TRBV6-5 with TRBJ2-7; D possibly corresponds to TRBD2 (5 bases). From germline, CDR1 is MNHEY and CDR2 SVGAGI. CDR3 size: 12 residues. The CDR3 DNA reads TGTACCAGCAGGCGAGGGTCCTACAAGCAGTACTTC. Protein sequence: CTSRRGSYKQYF.

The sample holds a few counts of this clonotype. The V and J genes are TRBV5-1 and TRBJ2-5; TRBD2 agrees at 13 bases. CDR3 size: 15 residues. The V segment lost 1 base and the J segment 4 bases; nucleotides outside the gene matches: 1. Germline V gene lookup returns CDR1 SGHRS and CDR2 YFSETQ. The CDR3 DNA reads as TGCGCCAGCAGCTTGACTAGCGGGGGGGCAGAGACCCAGTACTTC. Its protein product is CASSLTSGGAETQYF.

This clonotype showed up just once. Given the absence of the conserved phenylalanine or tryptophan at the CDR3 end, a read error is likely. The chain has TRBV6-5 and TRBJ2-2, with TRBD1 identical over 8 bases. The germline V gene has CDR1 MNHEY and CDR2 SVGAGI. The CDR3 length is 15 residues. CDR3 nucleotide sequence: TGTGCCTGCAGCAAAGTCAGGGGGCAGGTCGGGGAGCTGTTTTAT. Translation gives CACSKVRGQVGELFY.

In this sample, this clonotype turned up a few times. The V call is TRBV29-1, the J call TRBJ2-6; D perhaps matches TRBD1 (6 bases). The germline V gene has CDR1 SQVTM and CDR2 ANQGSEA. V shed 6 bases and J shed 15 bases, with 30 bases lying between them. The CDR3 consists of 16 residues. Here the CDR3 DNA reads TGCAGCGTCCCCTATTCCAGGGGCTCTGGGGCCAATGCCCTGACTTTC. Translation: CSVPYSRGSGANALTF.

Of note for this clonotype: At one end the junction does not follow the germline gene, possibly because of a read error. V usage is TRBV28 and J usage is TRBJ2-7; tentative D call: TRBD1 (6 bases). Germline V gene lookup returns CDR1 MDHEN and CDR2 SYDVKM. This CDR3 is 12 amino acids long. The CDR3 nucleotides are TGTGCCAACAGTGCAGGGGCGGCCGAGCAGTACTTC. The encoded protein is CANSAGAAEQYF.